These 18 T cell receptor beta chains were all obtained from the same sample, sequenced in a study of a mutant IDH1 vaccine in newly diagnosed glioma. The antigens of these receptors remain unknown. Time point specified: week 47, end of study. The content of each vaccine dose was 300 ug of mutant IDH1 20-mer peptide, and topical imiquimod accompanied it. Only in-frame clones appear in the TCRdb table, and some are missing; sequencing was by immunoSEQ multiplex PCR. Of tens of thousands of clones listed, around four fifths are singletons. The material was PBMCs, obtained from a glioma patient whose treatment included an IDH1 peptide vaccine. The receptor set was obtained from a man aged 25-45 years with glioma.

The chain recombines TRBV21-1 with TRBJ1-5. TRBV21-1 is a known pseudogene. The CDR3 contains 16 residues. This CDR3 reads CASSNEPGDSNQPQHF. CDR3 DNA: TGTGCCAGCAGCAATGAGCCGGGGGATAGCAATCAGCCCCAGCATTTT.

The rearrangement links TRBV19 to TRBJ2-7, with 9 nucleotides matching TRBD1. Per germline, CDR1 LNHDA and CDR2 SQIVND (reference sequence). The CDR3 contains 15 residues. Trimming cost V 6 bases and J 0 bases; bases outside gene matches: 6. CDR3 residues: CASSPGTGTSYEQYF. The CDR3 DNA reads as TGTGCCAGTAGCCCCGGGACAGGGACCTCCTACGAGCAGTACTTC. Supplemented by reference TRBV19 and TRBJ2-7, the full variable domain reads DGGITQSPKYLFRKEGQNVTLSCEQNLNHDAMYWYRQDPGQGLRLIYYSQIVNDFQKGDIAEGYSVSREKKESFPLTVTSAQKNPTAFYLCASSPGTGTSYEQYFGPGTRLTVT.

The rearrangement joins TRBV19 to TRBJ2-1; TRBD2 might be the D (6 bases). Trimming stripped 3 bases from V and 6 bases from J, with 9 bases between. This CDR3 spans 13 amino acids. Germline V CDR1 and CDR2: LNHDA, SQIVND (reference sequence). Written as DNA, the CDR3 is TGTGCCAGTAGTATTGGTAGCGGCAATGAGCAGTTCTTC. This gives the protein CASSIGSGNEQFF.

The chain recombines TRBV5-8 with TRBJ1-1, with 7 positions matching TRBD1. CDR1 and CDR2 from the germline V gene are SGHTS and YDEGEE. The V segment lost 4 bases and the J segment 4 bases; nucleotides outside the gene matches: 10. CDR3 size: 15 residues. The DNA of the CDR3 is TGTGCCAGCAGCCGCAGGGGGAGGGGGGGCACTGAAGCTTTCTTT. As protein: CASSRRGRGGTEAFF.

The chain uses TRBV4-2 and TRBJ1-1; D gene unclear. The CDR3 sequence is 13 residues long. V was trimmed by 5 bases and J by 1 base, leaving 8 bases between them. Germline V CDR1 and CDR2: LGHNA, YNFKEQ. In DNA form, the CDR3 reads TGTGCCAGCAGCGAGAACAGGAACACTGAAGCTTTCTTT. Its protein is CASSENRNTEAFF.

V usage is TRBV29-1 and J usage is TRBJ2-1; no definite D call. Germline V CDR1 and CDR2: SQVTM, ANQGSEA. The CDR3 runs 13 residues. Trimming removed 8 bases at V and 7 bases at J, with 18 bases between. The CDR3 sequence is CSPGPRGANEQFF. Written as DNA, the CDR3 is TGCAGCCCCGGACCGAGAGGAGCGAATGAGCAGTTCTTC.

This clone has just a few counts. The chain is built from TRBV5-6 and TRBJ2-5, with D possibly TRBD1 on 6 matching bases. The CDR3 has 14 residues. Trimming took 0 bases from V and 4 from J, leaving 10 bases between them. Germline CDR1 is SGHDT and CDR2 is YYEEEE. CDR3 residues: CASSLEGGGETQYF. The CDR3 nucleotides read TGTGCCAGCAGCTTGGAAGGGGGTGGAGAGACCCAGTACTTC.

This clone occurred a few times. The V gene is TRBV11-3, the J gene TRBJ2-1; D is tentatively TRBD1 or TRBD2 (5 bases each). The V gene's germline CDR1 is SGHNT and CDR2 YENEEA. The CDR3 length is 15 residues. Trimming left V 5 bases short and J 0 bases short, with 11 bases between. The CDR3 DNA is TGTGCCAGCAGCACCGGGACGAGCTCCTACAATGAGCAGTTCTTC. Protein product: CASSTGTSSYNEQFF.

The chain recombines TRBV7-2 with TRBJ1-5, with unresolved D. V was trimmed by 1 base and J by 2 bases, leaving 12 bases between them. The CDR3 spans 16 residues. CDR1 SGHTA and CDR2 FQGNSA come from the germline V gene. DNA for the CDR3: TGTGCCAGCAGCTTAGGGCATGGGTACGGCAATCAGCCCCAGCATTTT. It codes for CASSLGHGYGNQPQHF.

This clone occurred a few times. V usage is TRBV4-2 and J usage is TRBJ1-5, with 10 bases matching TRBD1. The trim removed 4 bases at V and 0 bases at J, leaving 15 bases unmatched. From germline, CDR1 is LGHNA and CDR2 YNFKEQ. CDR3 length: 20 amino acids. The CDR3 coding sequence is TGTGCCAGCAGCCTAAAAATTCCGGGACAGGGGACATTTAGCAATCAGCCCCAGCATTTT. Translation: CASSLKIPGQGTFSNQPQHF.

The CDR3 bases are TGTGCCAGCAGTTTATCAGGGTCTCATCAGCCCCAGCATTTT. It is translated as CASSLSGSHQPQHF. The chain uses TRBV28 and TRBJ1-5; perhaps TRBD1 as D (5 bases). The CDR3 runs to 14 residues. V shed 1 base and J shed 5 bases, with 9 bases lying between them. Germline CDR1 reads MDHEN; CDR2 reads SYDVKM.

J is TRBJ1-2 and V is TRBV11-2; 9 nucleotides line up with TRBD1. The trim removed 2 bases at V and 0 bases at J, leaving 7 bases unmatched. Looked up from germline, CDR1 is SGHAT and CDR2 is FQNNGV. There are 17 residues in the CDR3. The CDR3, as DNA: TGTGCCAGCAGCTTAAGTCTGGGACAGGGAGCTAACTATGGCTACACCTTC. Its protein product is CASSLSLGQGANYGYTF. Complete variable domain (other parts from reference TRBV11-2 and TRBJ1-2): EAGVAQSPRYKIIEKRQSVAFWCNPISGHATLYWYQQILGQGPKLLIQFQNNGVVDDSQLPKDRFSAERLKGVDSTLKIQPAKLEDSAVYLCASSLSLGQGANYGYTFGSGTRLTVV.

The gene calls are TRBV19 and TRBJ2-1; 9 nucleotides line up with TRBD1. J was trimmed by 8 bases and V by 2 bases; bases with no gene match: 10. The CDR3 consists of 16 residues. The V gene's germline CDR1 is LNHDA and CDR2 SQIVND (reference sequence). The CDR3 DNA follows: TGTGCCAGTAGTATAACCTTGGGACAGGGTATGTATGAGCAGTTCTTC. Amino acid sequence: CASSITLGQGMYEQFF.

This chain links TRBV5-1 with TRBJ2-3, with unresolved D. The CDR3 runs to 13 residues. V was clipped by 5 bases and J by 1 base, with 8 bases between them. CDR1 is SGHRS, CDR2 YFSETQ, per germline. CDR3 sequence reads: CASRSPGTDTQYF. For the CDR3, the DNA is TGCGCCAGCAGGAGTCCCGGCACAGATACGCAGTATTTT.

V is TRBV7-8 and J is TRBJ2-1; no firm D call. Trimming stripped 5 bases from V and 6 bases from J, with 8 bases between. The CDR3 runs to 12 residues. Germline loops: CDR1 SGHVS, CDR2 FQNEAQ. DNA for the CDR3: TGTGCCAGCAGCCTTGCGGTCAATGAGCAGTTCTTC. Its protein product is CASSLAVNEQFF.

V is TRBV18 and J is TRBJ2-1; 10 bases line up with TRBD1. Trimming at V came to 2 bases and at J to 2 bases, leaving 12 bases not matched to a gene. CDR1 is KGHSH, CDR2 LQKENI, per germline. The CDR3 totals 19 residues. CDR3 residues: CASSPFPPGQGGTYNEQFF. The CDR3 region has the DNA TGTGCCAGCTCACCATTCCCCCCCGGACAGGGGGGCACCTACAATGAGCAGTTCTTC.

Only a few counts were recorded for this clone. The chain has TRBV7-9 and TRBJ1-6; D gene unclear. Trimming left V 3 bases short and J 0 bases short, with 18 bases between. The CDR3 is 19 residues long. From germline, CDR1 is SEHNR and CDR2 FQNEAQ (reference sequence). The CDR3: CASSFGAGEVSSYNSPLHF. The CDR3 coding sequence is TGTGCCAGCAGCTTCGGAGCGGGAGAGGTTAGCTCCTATAATTCACCCCTCCACTTT.

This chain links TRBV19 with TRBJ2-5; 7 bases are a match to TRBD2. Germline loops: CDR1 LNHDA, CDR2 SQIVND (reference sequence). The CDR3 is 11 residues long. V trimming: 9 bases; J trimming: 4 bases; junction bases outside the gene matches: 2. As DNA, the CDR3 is TGTGCCAGCTGGGGGGGAGAGACCCAGTACTTC. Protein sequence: CASWGGETQYF.